These 20 T cell receptor beta chains were all obtained from the same sample, sequenced in a study of CD8+CD57+ T cells in acquired aplastic anemia. CDR3 and TCR beta VDJ profiling relied on a genomic DNA template. TCRdb re-analysed the reads in MiXCR, keeping a single row per CDR3 protein. The sample has 400,000 to 450,000 distinct CDR3 sequences, under 80% seen once. Sequencing was carried out using sorted CD4+, CD8+, or CD8+CD57+ T cells (not recorded which) from PBMCs. These receptors all come from a human donor in good health, serving as a control.

This clonotype occurred a few times. The chain employs TRBV15 and TRBJ2-7; no firm D call. The CDR3 is 12 amino acids. The V and J ends lost 1 base and 3 bases respectively, with 4 bases between them. Looked up from germline, CDR1 is LNHNV and CDR2 is YYDKDF (reference sequence). CDR3 amino acids: CATSRAGYEQYF. The CDR3 DNA reads as TGTGCCACCAGCAGAGCGGGCTACGAGCAGTACTTC.

This clonotype was recorded once. The conserved final phenylalanine or tryptophan is absent from the CDR3, which likely points to a read error. The limits of the CDR3 on the DNA are not certain, so only TCRdb's listed CDR3 is given. This chain connects TRBV7-3 to TRBJ1-2. Termini included, the CDR3 measures 13 amino acids. The germline V gene encodes CDR1 SGHTA and CDR2 FQGTGA. The CDR3 loop is CASSRETRYGDTI.

V is TRBV19 and J is TRBJ2-5, with D tentatively TRBD2 (5 bases). V was trimmed by 4 bases and J by 3 bases, leaving 12 bases between them. CDR1 is LNHDA and CDR2 is SQIVND in the germline V gene (reference sequence). The CDR3 sequence is 14 residues long. CDR3 DNA: TGTGCCAGTAGTAACGGCCTGGAGGAAGAGACCCAGTACTTC. Translated, it gives CASSNGLEEETQYF.

Remarks on this clonotype: One junction end does not reproduce the germline sequence, and a read error may be involved. The chain combines TRBV5-1 with TRBJ1-5, with TRBD1 as a possible D gene (5 bases). The CDR3 has 15 residues. CDR1 and CDR2 (germline): SGHRS, YFSETQ. Here the CDR3 DNA reads TGCGCCAGTAGTCTGGACACCTTAAGCACTCAGCCCCAGCATTTT. This translates into CASSLDTLSTQPQHF. Together with reference TRBV5-1 and TRBJ1-5, the CDR3 gives the full variable domain: KAGVTQTPRYLIKTRGQQVTLSCSPISGHRSVSWYQQTPGQGLQFLFEYFSETQRNKGNFPGRFSGRQFSNSRSEMNVSTLELGDSALYLCASSLDTLSTQPQHFGDGTRLSIL.

V gene TRBV5-1 combines with J gene TRBJ1-2; 7 bases match TRBD1. J was trimmed by 7 bases and V by 4 bases; bases with no gene match: 7. This CDR3 comprises 13 residues. In germline, CDR1 is SGHRS, CDR2 YFSETQ. This chain's CDR3 is CASSMKQGTGYTF. CDR3 nucleotide sequence: TGCGCCAGCAGCATGAAACAGGGGACTGGCTACACCTTC.

Points on this clonotype: At one of its ends the junction is not consistent with the germline gene, which may arise from a read error. For the CDR3, the DNA is TGTGCCACCGGGCGAGGGGACAGGGATTTAGCTTTCTTT. Its protein product is CATGRGDRDLAFF. The genes are TRBV5-1 and TRBJ1-1; 9 positions agree with TRBD1. The CDR3 extends over 13 amino acids. The germline gives CDR1 SGHRS, CDR2 YFSETQ.

The J gene is TRBJ1-2, the V gene TRBV20-1; the D is unclear. The CDR3 is made up of 14 amino acids. Germline loops: CDR1 DFQATT, CDR2 SNEGSKA (reference sequence). The CDR3 is CSAARGRVLYGYTF. CDR3 DNA sequence: TGCAGCGCCGCACGTGGCCGGGTTCTGTATGGCTACACCTTC.

Notes on this clonotype: This clone may be a read error of a much larger clone one base away. The chain has TRBV7-8 and TRBJ2-2, with D perhaps TRBD1 or TRBD2 (5 bases each). The germline V gene encodes CDR1 SGHVS and CDR2 FQNEAQ. CDR3 length: 16 amino acids. Trimming took off 6 bases at V and 4 bases at J, with 18 bases between the two ends. CDR3 residues: CASRSPGRGSTGELFF. The CDR3 coding sequence is TGTGCCAGCAGATCTCCGGGACGGGGTAGCACCGGGGAGCTGTTTTTT.

The chain joins TRBV25-1 to TRBJ2-3; 8 bases are shared with TRBD2. In germline, CDR1 is MGHDK, CDR2 SYGVNS. The CDR3 is made up of 15 amino acids. The V and J ends lost 6 bases and 6 bases, in that order; junction bases with no gene match: 11. The CDR3 nucleotides read TGTGCCAGCAGGAGTTTAGCGGGATCCCCCGATACGCAGTATTTT. Encoded protein: CASRSLAGSPDTQYF.

A note on this clonotype: A read error may account for a junction end that differs from germline. The CDR3 region is CASSSKGGGRHEHFF. As DNA, the CDR3 is TGTGCCAGCAGCAGCAAGGGAGGGGGTCGGCACGAGCATTTCTTC. This chain joins TRBV7-2 and TRBJ2-1, with D perhaps TRBD2 (7 bases). The CDR3 has 15 residues. Germline V lookup: CDR1 SGHTA, CDR2 FQGNSA.

The genes are TRBV14 and TRBJ2-7; D is unclear. The germline CDR1 and CDR2 sequences are SGHDN and FVKESK. V was shortened by 4 bases and J by 0 bases, with 16 bases between the two germline ends. CDR3 length equals 16 residues. The CDR3 sequence is CASSPLLSSGSYEQYF. CDR3 in DNA: TGTGCCAGCAGCCCTTTGCTCTCATCAGGCTCCTACGAGCAGTACTTC.

This clonotype occurred once. This sequence joins TRBV12-3 or TRBV12-4 and TRBJ2-5; possibly TRBD1 for D (6 bases). Trimming left V 4 bases short and J 2 bases short, with 20 bases between. CDR3 size: 17 residues. CDR3 in amino acids: CASSYLGRGPEQETQYF. Here the CDR3 DNA reads TGTGCCAGCAGTTATTTGGGCAGGGGCCCCGAACAAGAGACCCAGTACTTC.

To note about this clonotype: Sequence at one end of the junction differs from germline and may be a read error. This chain links TRBV7-9 with TRBJ1-2; no reliable D call. Germline V CDR1 and CDR2: SEHNR, FQNEAQ (reference sequence). The CDR3 totals 13 residues. CDR3 in DNA: TGTGCCAGCGCCCCGGAGTTACACTATGCCCACAACTTC. This sequence encodes CASAPELHYAHNF.

Remarks on this clonotype: The conserved closing phenylalanine or tryptophan is absent in this CDR3, likely reflecting a read error. The limits of the CDR3 on the DNA are not certain, so only TCRdb's listed CDR3 is given. The J gene is TRBJ1-2, the V gene TRBV7-9; TRBD1 is taken as the D call from the table, unchecked against the DNA. Inclusive of both ends, the CDR3 amounts to 13 amino acids. Germline assignment: CDR1 SEHNR and CDR2 FQNEAQ (reference sequence). CDR3: CASTLNQGWPTRY.

With regard to this clonotype: A junction end diverges from the germline sequence, so it may reflect a read error. The gene calls are TRBV15 and TRBJ1-4, with a tentative D call TRBD1 (5 bases). Germline V gene data show CDR1 as LNHNV and CDR2 as YYDKDF (reference sequence). The CDR3 is made up of 14 amino acids. CDR3 sequence reads: CASSATRGGEKVFF. The CDR3 DNA reads as TGTGCCAGCAGTGCAACCCGGGGGGGTGAAAAAGTGTTTTTT.

In regard to this clonotype: It is likely a read error, because the conserved phenylalanine at the end of the CDR3 is missing. Because the CDR3's place on the DNA is in doubt, the DNA is left out and the CDR3 is given as listed by TCRdb. The chain couples TRBV7-3 to TRBJ2-5. Germline-derived CDR1 and CDR2 are SGHTA and FQGTGA. The CDR3 length equals 10 residues, ends included. The CDR3: CASSLGTQDL.

A single count supports this clonotype. The chain is built from TRBV19 and TRBJ1-5, with D maybe TRBD1 (6 bases). Germline loops: CDR1 LNHDA, CDR2 SQIVND (reference sequence). This CDR3 spans 13 amino acids. V was trimmed by 9 bases and J by 13 bases, leaving 22 bases between them. The CDR3 coding sequence is TGTGCCAGCACTGTACAGGGATATCAGACGCAGCATTTT. It encodes CASTVQGYQTQHF. The variable domain in full, completed from reference TRBV19 and TRBJ1-5, reads DGGITQSPKYLFRKEGQNVTLSCEQNLNHDAMYWYRQDPGQGLRLIYYSQIVNDFQKGDIAEGYSVSREKKESFPLTVTSAQKNPTAFYLCASTVQGYQTQHFGDGTRLSIL.

This clonotype was seen many times. This rearrangement joins TRBV4-1 to TRBJ2-1; D unclear. The CDR3 runs to 16 residues. Trimming pared 2 bases from V and 0 bases from J, leaving 11 bases between. In germline, CDR1 is MGHRA, CDR2 YSYEKL. Here the CDR3 reads CASSQPTASSYNEQFF. The CDR3 bases are TGCGCCAGCAGCCAACCAACAGCAAGCTCCTACAATGAGCAGTTCTTC.

The chain carries TRBV19 and TRBJ1-3; no clear D. The germline CDR1 and CDR2 sequences are LNHDA and SQIVND (reference sequence). The V gene lost 6 bases and the J gene lost 14 bases, with 32 bases spanning the gap. This CDR3 region has 17 residues. CDR3 DNA: TGTGCCAGTAGCCTAATGGGTCGGGTCCTTTCTGGAAATTCCGTATATTTT. This sequence encodes CASSLMGRVLSGNSVYF.

Regarding this clonotype: No DNA is shown, since the ends of the CDR3 on it are uncertain; the CDR3 is the one TCRdb lists. The V gene is TRBV7-8, the J gene TRBJ1-6; the table names TRBD1, a call not compared with the DNA. Germline V CDR1 and CDR2: SGHVS, FQNEAQ. The CDR3 is 14 residues long, counting both termini. CDR3 loop: CASSLVGPGSDYNF.